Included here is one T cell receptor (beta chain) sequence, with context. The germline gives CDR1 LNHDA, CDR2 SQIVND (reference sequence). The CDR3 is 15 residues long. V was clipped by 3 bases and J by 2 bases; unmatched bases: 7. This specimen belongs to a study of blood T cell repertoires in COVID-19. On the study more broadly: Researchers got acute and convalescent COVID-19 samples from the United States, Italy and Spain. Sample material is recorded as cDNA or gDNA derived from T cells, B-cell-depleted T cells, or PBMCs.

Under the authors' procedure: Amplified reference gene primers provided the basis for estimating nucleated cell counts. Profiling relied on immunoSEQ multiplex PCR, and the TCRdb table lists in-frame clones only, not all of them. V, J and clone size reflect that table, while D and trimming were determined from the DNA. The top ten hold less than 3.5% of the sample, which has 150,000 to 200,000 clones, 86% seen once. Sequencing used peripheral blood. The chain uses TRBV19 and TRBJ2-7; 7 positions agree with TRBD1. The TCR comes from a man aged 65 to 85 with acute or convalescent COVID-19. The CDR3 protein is CASSIRTGAPYEQYF. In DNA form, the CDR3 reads TGTGCCAGTAGTATTCGGACAGGTGCCCCCTACGAGCAGTACTTC.